This T cell receptor beta chain was observed in a study of blood T cell repertoires in COVID-19. Study overall: T cells, B-cell-depleted T cells, or PBMCs provided the cDNA or gDNA that served as material.

The assay was immunoSEQ multiplex PCR, and TCRdb's table has in-frame clones only and misses some. The sample lists 250,000 to 400,000 clones; roughly nine tenths were seen once. Adults between about 18 and 95 years of age took part from 24 US areas. The CDR3 has 16 amino acids. V was clipped by 0 bases and J by 2 bases, with 11 bases between them. The germline gives CDR1 GTSNPN, CDR2 SVGIG (reference sequence). The TCR sequence derives from a man in his 60s who had recovered from COVID-19. Material: PBMCs or T cells enriched from blood (not recorded which). V and J are TRBV30 and TRBJ2-6; tentative D call: TRBD2 (5 bases). As DNA, the CDR3 is TGTGCCTGGAGTGTAAGGAGGATCGCTGGGGCCAACGTCCTGACTTTC. Residues: CAWSVRRIAGANVLTF. The variable domain in full, completed from reference TRBV30 and TRBJ2-6, reads SQTIHQWPATLVQPVGSPLSLECTVEGTSNPNLYWYRQAAGRGLQLLFYSVGIGQISSEVPQNLSASRPQDRQFILSSKKLLLSDSGFYLCAWSVRRIAGANVLTFGAGSRLTVL.